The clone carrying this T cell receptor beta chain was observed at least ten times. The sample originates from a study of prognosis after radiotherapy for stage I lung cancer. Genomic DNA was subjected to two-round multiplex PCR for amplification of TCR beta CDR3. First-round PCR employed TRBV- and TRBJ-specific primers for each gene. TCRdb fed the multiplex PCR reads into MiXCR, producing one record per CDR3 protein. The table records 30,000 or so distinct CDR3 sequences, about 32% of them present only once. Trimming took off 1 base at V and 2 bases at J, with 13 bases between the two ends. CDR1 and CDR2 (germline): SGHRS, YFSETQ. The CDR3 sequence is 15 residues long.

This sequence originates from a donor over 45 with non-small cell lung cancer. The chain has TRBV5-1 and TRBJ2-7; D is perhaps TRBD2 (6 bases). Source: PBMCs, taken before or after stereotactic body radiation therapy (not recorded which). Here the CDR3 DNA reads TGCGCCAGCAGCTTGATTAGCGGATACACCTACGAGCAGTACTTC. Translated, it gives CASSLISGYTYEQYF.